This TCR beta chain was found in a study of cytomegalovirus exposure and HLA in healthy donors. The CDR3 extends over 16 amino acids. Germline V gene data show CDR1 as SGDLS and CDR2 as YYNGEE. The trim removed 3 bases at V and 1 base at J, leaving 5 bases unmatched. Primers: 60 Vbeta forward and 13 Jbeta reverse. TCRdb's table, derived via immunoSEQ multiplex PCR, lists solely in-frame clones and lacks some. The data contain some 60,000 clones, about 84% of them singletons. The chain carries TRBV9 and TRBJ2-2, with 8 bases identical to TRBD2. The sequence derives from a male donor in good health and CMV-seronegative. Sample: PBMCs. The DNA for the CDR3 is TGTGCCAGCAGCGCCCTAGCGGGCCGGAACACCGGGGAGCTGTTTTTT. Protein sequence: CASSALAGRNTGELFF.